This T cell receptor (beta chain) was observed in a study of response to subunit inactivated influenza vaccine. As for this clonotype: Its antigen is not identified.

Germline-derived CDR1 and CDR2 are MNHNS and SASEGT. The germline V and J ends were trimmed by 7 bases and 7 bases, with 19 bases remaining between them. CDR3 length: 14 residues. Notes on the study in general: The study's authors posited that every seasonal influenza vaccination enlists few new T cells.

TCRdb independently ran MiXCR on the RT-PCR reads; one entry per CDR3 protein. The repertoire consists of 610,000 or so distinct CDR3 sequences, with 14% occurring once and the leading ten covering approximately 10%. Specimen: PBMCs from blood, collected 12 days after vaccination. The V call is TRBV6-1, the J call TRBJ1-2, with D possibly matching TRBD1 (6 bases). The TCR comes from a man in his forties or fifties who received an inactivated influenza vaccine. Written as DNA, the CDR3 is TGTGCCAGCACCGTCGGGGGGCGGACGAGTGGCTACACCTTC. Amino acid sequence: CASTVGGRTSGYTF.